This T cell receptor (beta chain) derives from a study of metastatic and nonmetastatic thyroid tumors. Study-wide context: Both malignant and benign thyroid patients supplied peripheral blood and tumor or nodule tissue samples, across which the repertoires of these patients were then compared.

Study-wide results and caveats: Malignant tumors reportedly showed significantly higher TCR beta diversity than benign nodules in both blood and tumor.

Thyroid surgery was performed in patients who had received no treatment beforehand. This clone occurred many times. Its antigen is unidentified. This CDR3 is built from 12 residues. The germline CDR1 and CDR2 sequences are DFQATT and SNEGSKA (reference sequence). Trimming removed 0 bases from V and 11 bases from J, with 8 bases in between. In the original processing: Across clinicopathological groups, CDR3 differences served as the basis for building a distant-metastasis classifier for papillary thyroid cancer. TCRdb reanalyzed the PCR reads via MiXCR. The V and J calls were determined by TCRdb, not by the authors. The sample yields roughly 98,000 clones, just under 15% seen once.

The sequenced sample was blood. The V call is TRBV20-1, the J call TRBJ1-6; TRBD1 might be the D (6 bases). This sequence originates from a female donor with papillary thyroid cancer or a benign thyroid nodule (not recorded which). Some clones in this sample may be carry-over from other donors' samples. CDR3 region: CSAREGGPPLHF. CDR3 bases: TGCAGTGCTAGAGAGGGGGGCCCACCCCTCCACTTT.